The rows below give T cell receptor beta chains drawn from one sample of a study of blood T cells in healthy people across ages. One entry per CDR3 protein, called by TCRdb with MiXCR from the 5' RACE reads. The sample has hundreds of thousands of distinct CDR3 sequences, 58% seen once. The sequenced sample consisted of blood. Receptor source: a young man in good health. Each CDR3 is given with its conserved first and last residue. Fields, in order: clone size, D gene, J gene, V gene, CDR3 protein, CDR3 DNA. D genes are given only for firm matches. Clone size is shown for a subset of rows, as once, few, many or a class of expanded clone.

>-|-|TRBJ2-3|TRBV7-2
CASSFRRAVTDTQYF
TGTGCCAGCAGCTTTCGGAGGGCCGTGACAGATACGCAGTATTTT
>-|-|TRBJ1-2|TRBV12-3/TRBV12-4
CASREQGGKGYGYTF
TGTGCCAGCAGGGAACAGGGAGGAAAGGGCTATGGCTACACCTTC
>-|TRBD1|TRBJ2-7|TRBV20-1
CSARAGGQGASEQYF
TGCAGTGCTAGGGCCGGGGGACAGGGGGCTAGCGAGCAGTACTTC
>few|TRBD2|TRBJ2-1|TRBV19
CASSTAGGVNEQFF
TGTGCCAGTTCCACCGCGGGAGGGGTGAATGAGCAGTTCTTC
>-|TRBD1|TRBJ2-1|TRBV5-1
CASSLGDRTSNEQFF
TGCGCCAGCAGCTTAGGGGACAGAACCTCCAATGAGCAGTTCTTC
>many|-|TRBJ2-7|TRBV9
CASSARVLGHEQYF
TGTGCCAGCAGCGCCCGGGTCCTCGGACACGAGCAGTACTTC
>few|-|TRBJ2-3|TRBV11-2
CASSALGGGSTDTQYF
TGTGCCAGCAGCGCATTAGGGGGGGGAAGCACAGATACGCAGTATTTT
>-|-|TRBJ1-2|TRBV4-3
CASSQKQSPALYGYTF
TGCGCCAGCAGCCAGAAACAGAGTCCGGCACTCTATGGCTACACCTTC
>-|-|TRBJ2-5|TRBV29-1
CSGAGVGTQYF
TGCAGCGGGGCAGGGGTGGGGACCCAGTACTTC
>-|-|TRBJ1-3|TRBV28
CASSFSKREDGNTIYF
TGTGCCAGCAGTTTTTCCAAAAGGGAGGATGGAAACACCATATATTTT
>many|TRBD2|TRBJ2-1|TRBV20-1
CSASPGVPTGGKVNEQFF
TGCAGTGCTAGTCCAGGAGTCCCAACGGGGGGGAAAGTTAATGAGCAGTTCTTC
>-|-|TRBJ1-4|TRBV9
CASAGGSTNEKLFF
TGTGCCAGCGCGGGTGGTTCAACTAATGAAAAACTGTTTTTT
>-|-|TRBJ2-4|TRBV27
CASSFRGKGGKNIQYF
TGTGCCAGCAGTTTTAGGGGGAAGGGAGGCAAAAACATTCAGTACTTC